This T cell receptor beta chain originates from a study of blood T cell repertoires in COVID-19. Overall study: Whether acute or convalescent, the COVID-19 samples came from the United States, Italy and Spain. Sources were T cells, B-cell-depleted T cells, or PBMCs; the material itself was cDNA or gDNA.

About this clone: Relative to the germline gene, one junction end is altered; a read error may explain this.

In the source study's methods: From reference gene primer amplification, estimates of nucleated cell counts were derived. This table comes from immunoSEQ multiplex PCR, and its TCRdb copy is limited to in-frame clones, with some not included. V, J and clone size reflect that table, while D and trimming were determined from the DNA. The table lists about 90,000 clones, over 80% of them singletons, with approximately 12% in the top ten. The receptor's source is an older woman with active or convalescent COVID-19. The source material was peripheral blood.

The CDR3 loop is CASSLTAPGQLPSF. The CDR3 coding sequence is TGTGCCAGCAGCTTAACGGCCCCGGGACAGTTACCCAGTTTC. V gene TRBV7-9 combines with J gene TRBJ2-7; TRBD1 matches at 7 bases. Germline V lookup: CDR1 SEHNR, CDR2 FQNEAQ (reference sequence). The CDR3 consists of 14 residues. Combining the CDR3 with reference TRBV7-9 and TRBJ2-7 gives the whole variable domain DTGVSQNPRHKITKRGQNVTFRCDPISEHNRLYWYRQTLGQGPEFLTYFQNEAQLEKSRLLSDRFSAERPKGSFSTLEIQRTEQGDSAMYLCASSLTAPGQLPSFGPGTRLTVT.